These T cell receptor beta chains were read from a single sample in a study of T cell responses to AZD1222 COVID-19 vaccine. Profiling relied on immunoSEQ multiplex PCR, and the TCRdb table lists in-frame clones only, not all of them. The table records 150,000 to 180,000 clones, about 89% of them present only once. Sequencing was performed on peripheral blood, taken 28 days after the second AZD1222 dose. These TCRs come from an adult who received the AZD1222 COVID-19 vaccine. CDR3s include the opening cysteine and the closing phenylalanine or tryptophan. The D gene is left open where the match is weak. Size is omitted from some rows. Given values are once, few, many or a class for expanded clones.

CDR3 DNA: TGTGCCAGCAGGAGGGGTTTGAACACTGAAGCTTTCTTT; CDR3 protein: CASRRGLNTEAFF; CDR3 length: 13; clone size: .; D gene: .; V gene: TRBV6-5; J gene: TRBJ1-1
CDR3 DNA: TGTGCCTGGAGTGTACTCGTGGGCAGGCCGAACACTGAAGCTTTCTTT; CDR3 protein: CAWSVLVGRPNTEAFF; CDR3 length: 16; clone size: .; D gene: .; V gene: TRBV30; J gene: TRBJ1-1
CDR3 DNA: TGTGCCAGCAGTTCGGGAGGTGAAGCTTTCTTT; CDR3 protein: CASSSGGEAFF; CDR3 length: 11; clone size: .; D gene: .; V gene: TRBV2; J gene: TRBJ1-1
CDR3 DNA: TGTGCCAGCAGTTCCCCCGCAGGGGGCATAGGTGGCTACACCTTC; CDR3 protein: CASSSPAGGIGGYTF; CDR3 length: 15; clone size: .; D gene: TRBD1; V gene: TRBV28; J gene: TRBJ1-2
CDR3 DNA: TGCAGCGTTGTAGGGGGGACGGCCAAAAACATTCAGTACTTC; CDR3 protein: CSVVGGTAKNIQYF; CDR3 length: 14; clone size: few; D gene: .; V gene: TRBV29-1; J gene: TRBJ2-4
CDR3 DNA: TGTGCCAGCAGTCAAACAGGGGGCGCGGGTGGCTACACCTTC; CDR3 protein: CASSQTGGAGGYTF; CDR3 length: 14; clone size: .; D gene: TRBD1; V gene: TRBV28; J gene: TRBJ1-2
CDR3 DNA: TGTGCCACTTCCGGACGGTATAGCAATCAGCCCCAGCATTTT; CDR3 protein: CATSGRYSNQPQHF; CDR3 length: 14; clone size: .; D gene: .; V gene: TRBV6-5; J gene: TRBJ1-5
CDR3 DNA: TGTGCCAGCACCCCGACTAGATTAGACGAGCAGTTCTTC; CDR3 protein: CASTPTRLDEQFF; CDR3 length: 13; clone size: .; D gene: .; V gene: TRBV21-1; J gene: TRBJ2-1
CDR3 DNA: TGTGCCAGCAGCCCCGGGACAGGGGACTCCTACGAGCAGTACTTC; CDR3 protein: CASSPGTGDSYEQYF; CDR3 length: 15; clone size: .; D gene: TRBD1; V gene: TRBV7-3; J gene: TRBJ2-7
CDR3 DNA: TGTGCCAGCAGCCCCGCCGGGACAGGGAGAGAGACCCAGTACTTC; CDR3 protein: CASSPAGTGRETQYF; CDR3 length: 15; clone size: .; D gene: TRBD1; V gene: TRBV11-1; J gene: TRBJ2-5
CDR3 DNA: TGTGCCATCAGTGAGTTGTATAACAATCAGCCCCAGCATTTT; CDR3 protein: CAISELYNNQPQHF; CDR3 length: 14; clone size: .; D gene: .; V gene: TRBV10-3; J gene: TRBJ1-5
CDR3 DNA: TGCGCCAGCAGCCAAAGGGTATCCTACGAGCAGTACTTC; CDR3 protein: CASSQRVSYEQYF; CDR3 length: 13; clone size: .; D gene: .; V gene: TRBV4-3; J gene: TRBJ2-7
CDR3 DNA: TGTGCCAGTAGCGTACTAAGACAGACTAGCAATCAGCCCCAGCATTTT; CDR3 protein: CASSVLRQTSNQPQHF; CDR3 length: 16; clone size: once; D gene: .; V gene: TRBV19; J gene: TRBJ1-5
CDR3 DNA: TGTGCCAGCAGCTCTGACAGGGGCCAAGAGACCCAGTACTTC; CDR3 protein: CASSSDRGQETQYF; CDR3 length: 14; clone size: .; D gene: TRBD1; V gene: TRBV7-2; J gene: TRBJ2-5
CDR3 DNA: TGTGCCAGCAGCTTTCCGAGGGACACCGGGGAGCTGTTTTTT; CDR3 protein: CASSFPRDTGELFF; CDR3 length: 14; clone size: .; D gene: .; V gene: TRBV7-2; J gene: TRBJ2-2
CDR3 DNA: TGTGCCAGCAGCTCCTACCAGGGCAGGGTGGCCGGGGAGCTGTTTTTT; CDR3 protein: CASSSYQGRVAGELFF; CDR3 length: 16; clone size: .; D gene: .; V gene: TRBV7-9; J gene: TRBJ2-2
CDR3 DNA: TGTGCCACCGCGAGGGACTCCTACAATGAGCAGTTCTTC; CDR3 protein: CATARDSYNEQFF; CDR3 length: 13; clone size: .; D gene: .; V gene: TRBV24-1; J gene: TRBJ2-1
CDR3 DNA: TGTGCCAAAATAAGGGATCACGAGCAGTACTTC; CDR3 protein: CAKIRDHEQYF; CDR3 length: 11; clone size: .; D gene: .; V gene: TRBV19; J gene: TRBJ2-7
CDR3 DNA: TGTGCTAGCAGCCCGGATACAGGGGTAACGGCCACAGATACGCAGTATTTT; CDR3 protein: CASSPDTGVTATDTQYF; CDR3 length: 17; clone size: .; D gene: TRBD1; V gene: TRBV7-7; J gene: TRBJ2-3
CDR3 DNA: TGTGCCAGCAGCTTGGCAGGGGGTAAAGGCTACACCTTC; CDR3 protein: CASSLAGGKGYTF; CDR3 length: 13; clone size: .; D gene: TRBD1; V gene: TRBV5-6; J gene: TRBJ1-2
CDR3 DNA: TGTGCCAGCGGAATGACAGGGGAGAACCACGAGCAGTACTTC; CDR3 protein: CASGMTGENHEQYF; CDR3 length: 14; clone size: .; D gene: TRBD1; V gene: TRBV9; J gene: TRBJ2-7
CDR3 DNA: TGCGCCAGCAGCCAAAAGTACTCCTCACCCCTCCACTTT; CDR3 protein: CASSQKYSSPLHF; CDR3 length: 13; clone size: .; D gene: .; V gene: TRBV4-1; J gene: TRBJ1-6
CDR3 DNA: TGTGCCAGTGGAGGGCCTCAGCCCCAGCATTTT; CDR3 protein: CASGGPQPQHF; CDR3 length: 11; clone size: .; D gene: .; V gene: TRBV19; J gene: TRBJ1-5
CDR3 DNA: TGTGCAAGTCGCTCCCTTGGGCTAGCGGGGGTTCAGCACGAGCAGTACTTC; CDR3 protein: CASRSLGLAGVQHEQYF; CDR3 length: 17; clone size: .; D gene: .; V gene: TRBV12-2; J gene: TRBJ2-7